This TCR beta chain was captured in a study of blood T cell repertoires in COVID-19. The method was immunoSEQ multiplex PCR; TCRdb's version includes in-frame clones alone and lacks a portion of them. The sample holds about 280,000 clones; roughly 89% are singletons and the top ten take over 8.5%. This CDR3 contains 13 residues. Per the germline V gene, CDR1 is SGHRS and CDR2 is YFSETQ. Trimming pared 1 base from V and 6 bases from J, leaving 8 bases between. The TCR sequence derives from a woman aged 25 to 39 with COVID-19, enrolled during active disease. V and J are TRBV5-1 and TRBJ1-5; perhaps TRBD1 as D (5 bases). The source material was peripheral blood. The CDR3 sequence is CASSLMGGQPQHF. Written as DNA, the CDR3 is TGCGCCAGCAGCTTGATGGGGGGTCAGCCCCAGCATTTT. The full variable domain, its missing parts supplied by reference TRBV5-1 and TRBJ1-5, is KAGVTQTPRYLIKTRGQQVTLSCSPISGHRSVSWYQQTPGQGLQFLFEYFSETQRNKGNFPGRFSGRQFSNSRSEMNVSTLELGDSALYLCASSLMGGQPQHFGDGTRLSIL.